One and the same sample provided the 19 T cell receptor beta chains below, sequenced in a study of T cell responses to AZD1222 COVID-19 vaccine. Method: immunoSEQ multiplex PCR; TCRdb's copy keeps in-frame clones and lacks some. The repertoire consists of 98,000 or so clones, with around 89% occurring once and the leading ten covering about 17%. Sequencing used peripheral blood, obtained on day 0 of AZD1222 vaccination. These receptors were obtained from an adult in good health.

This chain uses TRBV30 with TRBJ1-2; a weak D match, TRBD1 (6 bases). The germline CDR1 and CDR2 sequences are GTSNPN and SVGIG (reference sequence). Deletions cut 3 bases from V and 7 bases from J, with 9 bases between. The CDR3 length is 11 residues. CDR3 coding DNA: TGTGCCTGGAGGCAGGGGAGTGGCTACACCTTC. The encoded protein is CAWRQGSGYTF. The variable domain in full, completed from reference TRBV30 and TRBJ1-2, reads SQTIHQWPATLVQPVGSPLSLECTVEGTSNPNLYWYRQAAGRGLQLLFYSVGIGQISSEVPQNLSASRPQDRQFILSSKKLLLSDSGFYLCAWRQGSGYTFGSGTRLTVV.

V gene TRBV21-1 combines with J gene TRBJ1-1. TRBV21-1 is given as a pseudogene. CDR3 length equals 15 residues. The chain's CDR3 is CASSKAGTLWTEAFF. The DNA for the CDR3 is TGTGCCAGCAGCAAAGCCGGGACTCTGTGGACTGAAGCTTTCTTT.

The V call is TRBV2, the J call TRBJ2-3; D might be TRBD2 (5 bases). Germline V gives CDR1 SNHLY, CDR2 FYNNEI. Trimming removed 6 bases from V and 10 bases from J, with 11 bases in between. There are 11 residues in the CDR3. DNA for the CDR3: TGTGCCAGCAGGGAACTAGGGTCGCAGTATTTT. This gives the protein CASRELGSQYF.

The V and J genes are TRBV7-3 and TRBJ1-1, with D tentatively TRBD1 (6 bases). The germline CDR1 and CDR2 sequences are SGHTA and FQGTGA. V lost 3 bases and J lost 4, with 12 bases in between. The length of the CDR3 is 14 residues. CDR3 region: CASSLRGYGTEAFF. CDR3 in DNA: TGTGCCAGCAGCTTGAGGGGGTACGGCACTGAAGCTTTCTTT.

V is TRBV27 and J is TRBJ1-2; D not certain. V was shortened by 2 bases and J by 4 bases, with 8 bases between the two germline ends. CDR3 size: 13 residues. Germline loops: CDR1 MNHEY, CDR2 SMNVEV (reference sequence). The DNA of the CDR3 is TGTGCCAGCAGTTTACGCAGAGGCTATGGCTACACCTTC. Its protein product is CASSLRRGYGYTF.

CDR3 nucleotide sequence: TGCGCCAGCAGTGGGGACATATTCACTCCCTACGAGCAGTACTTC. Its translation: CASSGDIFTPYEQYF. V gene TRBV10-2 combines with J gene TRBJ2-7; maybe TRBD1 (6 bases). Looked up from germline, CDR1 is WSHSY and CDR2 is SAAADI. There are 15 residues in the CDR3. The V and J ends lost 4 bases and 2 bases respectively, with 15 bases between them.

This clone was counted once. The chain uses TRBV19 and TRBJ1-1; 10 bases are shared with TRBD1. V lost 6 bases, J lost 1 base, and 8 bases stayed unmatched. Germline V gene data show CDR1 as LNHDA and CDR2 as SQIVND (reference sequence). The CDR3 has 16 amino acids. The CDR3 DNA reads TGTGCCAGTAGGGTCCCGGGACAGGGGAGGAACACTGAAGCTTTCTTT. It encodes CASRVPGQGRNTEAFF.

CDR3 in amino acids: CASSLDHGTGLYEQYF. As DNA, the CDR3 is TGTGCCAGCAGCTTAGATCACGGGACAGGGTTATACGAGCAGTACTTC. The chain links TRBV11-2 to TRBJ2-7, with 9 bases that match TRBD1. Germline V CDR1 and CDR2: SGHAT, FQNNGV. The CDR3 runs to 16 residues. Trimming cost V 0 bases and J 4 bases; bases outside gene matches: 7.

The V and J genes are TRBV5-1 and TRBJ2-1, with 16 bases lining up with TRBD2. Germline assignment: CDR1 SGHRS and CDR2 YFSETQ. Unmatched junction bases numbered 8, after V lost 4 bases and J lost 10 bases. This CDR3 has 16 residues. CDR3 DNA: TGCGCCAGCAGCCTGGGGACTAGCGGGGGGGCCGCAGAGCAGTTCTTC. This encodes CASSLGTSGGAAEQFF. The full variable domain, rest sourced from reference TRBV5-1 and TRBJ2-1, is KAGVTQTPRYLIKTRGQQVTLSCSPISGHRSVSWYQQTPGQGLQFLFEYFSETQRNKGNFPGRFSGRQFSNSRSEMNVSTLELGDSALYLCASSLGTSGGAAEQFFGPGTRLTVL.

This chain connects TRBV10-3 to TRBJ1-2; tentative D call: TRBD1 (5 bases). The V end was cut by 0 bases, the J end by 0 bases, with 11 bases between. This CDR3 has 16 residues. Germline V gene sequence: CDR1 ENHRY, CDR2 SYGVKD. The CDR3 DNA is TGTGCCATCAGTGAGTCACCCGACAGACCTAACTATGGCTACACCTTC. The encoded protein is CAISESPDRPNYGYTF.

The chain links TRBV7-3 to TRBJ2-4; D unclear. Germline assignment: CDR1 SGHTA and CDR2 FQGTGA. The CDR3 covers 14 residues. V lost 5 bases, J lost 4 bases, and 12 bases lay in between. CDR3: CASSPTDGKNIQYF. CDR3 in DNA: TGTGCCAGCAGCCCGACGGACGGGAAAAACATTCAGTACTTC.

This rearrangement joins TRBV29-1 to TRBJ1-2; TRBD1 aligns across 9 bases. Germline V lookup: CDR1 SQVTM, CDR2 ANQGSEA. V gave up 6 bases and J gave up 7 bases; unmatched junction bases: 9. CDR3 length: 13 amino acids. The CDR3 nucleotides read TGCAGCGTGATGGACAGGGGCGAGGGTGGCTACACCTTC. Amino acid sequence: CSVMDRGEGGYTF. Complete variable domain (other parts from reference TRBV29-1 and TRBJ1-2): SAVISQKPSRDICQRGTSLTIQCQVDSQVTMMFWYRQQPGQSLTLIATANQGSEATYESGFVIDKFPISRPNLTFSTLTVSNMSPEDSSIYLCSVMDRGEGGYTFGSGTRLTVV.

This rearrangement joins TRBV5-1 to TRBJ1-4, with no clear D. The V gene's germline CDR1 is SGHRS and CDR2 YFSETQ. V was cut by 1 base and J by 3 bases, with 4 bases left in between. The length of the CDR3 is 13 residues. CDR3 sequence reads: CASSLLANEKLFF. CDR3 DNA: TGCGCCAGCAGCTTGTTGGCTAATGAAAAACTGTTTTTT.

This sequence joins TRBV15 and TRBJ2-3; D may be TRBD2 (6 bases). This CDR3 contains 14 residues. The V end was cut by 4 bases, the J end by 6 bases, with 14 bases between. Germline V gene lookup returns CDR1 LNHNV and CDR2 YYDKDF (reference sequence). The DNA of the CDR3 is TGTGCCACCAGCATACCTTTAGCGGCTGATACGCAGTATTTT. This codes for CATSIPLAADTQYF. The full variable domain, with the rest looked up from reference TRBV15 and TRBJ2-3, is DAMVIQNPRYQVTQFGKPVTLSCSQTLNHNVMYWYQQKSSQAPKLLFHYYDKDFNNEADTPDNFQSRRPNTSFCFLDIRSPGLGDTAMYLCATSIPLAADTQYFGPGTRLTVL.

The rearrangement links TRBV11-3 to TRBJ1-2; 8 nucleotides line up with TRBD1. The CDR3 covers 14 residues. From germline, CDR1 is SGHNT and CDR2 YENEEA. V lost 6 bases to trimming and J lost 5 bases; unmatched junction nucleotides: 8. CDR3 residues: CASRPQGVKYGYTF. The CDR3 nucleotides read TGTGCCAGCAGACCACAGGGGGTAAAGTATGGCTACACCTTC.

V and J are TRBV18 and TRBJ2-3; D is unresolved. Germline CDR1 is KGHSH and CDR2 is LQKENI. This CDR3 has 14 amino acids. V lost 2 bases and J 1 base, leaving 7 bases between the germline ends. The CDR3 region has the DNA TGTGCCAGCTCACCAGGCCCCGGCACAGATACGCAGTATTTT. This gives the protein CASSPGPGTDTQYF.

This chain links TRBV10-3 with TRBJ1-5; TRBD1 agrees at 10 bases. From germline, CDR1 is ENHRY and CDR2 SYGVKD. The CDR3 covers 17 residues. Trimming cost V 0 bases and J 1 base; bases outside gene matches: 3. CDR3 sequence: CAISESRQGASNQPQHF. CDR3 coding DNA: TGTGCCATCAGTGAGTCCCGACAGGGGGCGAGCAATCAGCCCCAGCATTTT.

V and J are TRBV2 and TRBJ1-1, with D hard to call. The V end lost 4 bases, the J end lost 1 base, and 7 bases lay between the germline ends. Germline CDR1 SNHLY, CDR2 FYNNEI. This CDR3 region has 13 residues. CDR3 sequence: CASSGVANTEAFF. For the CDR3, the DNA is TGTGCCAGCAGTGGGGTGGCGAACACTGAAGCTTTCTTT.

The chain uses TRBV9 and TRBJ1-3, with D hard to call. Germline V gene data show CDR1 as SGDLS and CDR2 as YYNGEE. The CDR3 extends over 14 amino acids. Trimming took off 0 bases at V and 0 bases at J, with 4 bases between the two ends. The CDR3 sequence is CASSVAVSGNTIYF. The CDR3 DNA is TGTGCCAGCAGCGTAGCAGTCTCTGGAAACACCATATATTTT. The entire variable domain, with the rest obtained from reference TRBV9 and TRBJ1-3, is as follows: DSGVTQTPKHLITATGQRVTLRCSPRSGDLSVYWYQQSLDQGLQFLIQYYNGEERAKGNILERFSAQQFPDLHSELNLSSLELGDSALYFCASSVAVSGNTIYFGEGSWLTVV.